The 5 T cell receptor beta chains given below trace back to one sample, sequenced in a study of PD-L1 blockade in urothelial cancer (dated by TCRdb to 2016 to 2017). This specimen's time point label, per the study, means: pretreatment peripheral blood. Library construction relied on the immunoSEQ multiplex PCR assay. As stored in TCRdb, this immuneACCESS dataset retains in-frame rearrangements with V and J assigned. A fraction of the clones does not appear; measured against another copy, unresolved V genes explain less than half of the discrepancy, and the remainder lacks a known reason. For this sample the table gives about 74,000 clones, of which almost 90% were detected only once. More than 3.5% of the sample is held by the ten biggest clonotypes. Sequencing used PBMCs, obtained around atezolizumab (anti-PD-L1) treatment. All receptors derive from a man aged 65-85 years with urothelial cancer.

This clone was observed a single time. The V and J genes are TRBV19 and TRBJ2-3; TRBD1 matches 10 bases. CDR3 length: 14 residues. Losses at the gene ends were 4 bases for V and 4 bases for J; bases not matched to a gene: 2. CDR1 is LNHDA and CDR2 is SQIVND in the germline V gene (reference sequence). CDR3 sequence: CASSRDRGPDTQYF. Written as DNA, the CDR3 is TGTGCCAGTAGTAGGGACAGGGGCCCAGATACGCAGTATTTT.

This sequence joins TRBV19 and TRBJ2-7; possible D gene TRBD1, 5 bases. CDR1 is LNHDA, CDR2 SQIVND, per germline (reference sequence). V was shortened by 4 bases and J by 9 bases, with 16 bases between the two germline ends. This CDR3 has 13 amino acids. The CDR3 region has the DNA TGTGCCAGTAGTAAGGGGTCCACCACCGGGCAGTACTTC. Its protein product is CASSKGSTTGQYF.

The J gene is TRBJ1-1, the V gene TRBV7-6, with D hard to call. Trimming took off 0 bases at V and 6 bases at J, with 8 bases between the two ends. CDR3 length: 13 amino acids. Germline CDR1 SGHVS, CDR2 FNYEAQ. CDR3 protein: CASSLAGRPEAFF. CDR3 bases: TGTGCCAGCAGCTTAGCGGGCAGACCTGAAGCTTTCTTT.

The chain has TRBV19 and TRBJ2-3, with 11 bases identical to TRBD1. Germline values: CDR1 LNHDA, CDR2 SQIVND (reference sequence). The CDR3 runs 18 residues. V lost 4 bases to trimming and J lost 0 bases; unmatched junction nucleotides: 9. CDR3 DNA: TGTGCCAGTAGTAGGACAGGGGGCGCGAGGACTAGCACAGATACGCAGTATTTT. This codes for CASSRTGGARTSTDTQYF.

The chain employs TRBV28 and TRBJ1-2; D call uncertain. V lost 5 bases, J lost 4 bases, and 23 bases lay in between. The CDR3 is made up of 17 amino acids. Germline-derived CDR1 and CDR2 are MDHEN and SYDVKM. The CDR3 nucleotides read TGTGCCAGCAGTCCCCCGTCGGGTTCCGTTGGTGGCTATGGCTACACCTTC. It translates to CASSPPSGSVGGYGYTF.